Below are 20 T cell receptor beta chains sequenced from a single sample in a study of blood T cell repertoires in COVID-19. Some clones are missing from TCRdb's copy, which holds only in-frame ones; the method was immunoSEQ multiplex PCR. The table lists under 55,000 clones, around 87% of them singletons, with 2.1% in the top ten. The specimen was peripheral blood. All receptors derive from a woman at least 80 years old with COVID-19, enrolled during active disease.

V usage is TRBV7-2 and J usage is TRBJ2-7; D unclear. The CDR3 is made up of 12 amino acids. The V gene's germline CDR1 is SGHTA and CDR2 FQGNSA. V dropped 3 bases and J dropped 6 bases, with 9 bases sitting between them. Written as DNA, the CDR3 is TGTGCCAGCAGCTTTAAATTTTCCGAGCAGTACTTC. It codes for CASSFKFSEQYF.

V and J are TRBV28 and TRBJ1-1; D is ambiguous. The V and J ends lost 3 bases and 0 bases respectively, with 5 bases between them. The CDR3 runs 13 residues. The germline gives CDR1 MDHEN, CDR2 SYDVKM. The CDR3 protein is CASSFLMNTEAFF. CDR3 nucleotides: TGTGCCAGCAGTTTTCTAATGAACACTGAAGCTTTCTTT.

The CDR3 loop is CASSPSGGYEKLFF. In DNA, the CDR3 is TGCGCCAGCAGCCCCAGTGGGGGGTACGAAAAACTGTTTTTT. The chain joins TRBV5-1 to TRBJ1-4; perhaps TRBD1 as D (5 bases). Per the germline V gene, CDR1 is SGHRS and CDR2 is YFSETQ. CDR3 length: 14 residues. V was clipped by 4 bases and J by 8 bases, with 15 bases between them.

This chain connects TRBV5-1 to TRBJ2-3; a weak D match, TRBD2 (5 bases). The V gene's germline CDR1 is SGHRS and CDR2 YFSETQ. Trimming stripped 3 bases from V and 6 bases from J, with 23 bases between. The CDR3 length is 17 residues. CDR3 residues: CASSWTSSPGMGDTQYF. The CDR3 nucleotides are TGCGCCAGCAGCTGGACTTCAAGTCCCGGGATGGGGGATACGCAGTATTTT.

This rearrangement joins TRBV5-1 to TRBJ1-1, with D perhaps matching TRBD1 (5 bases). The ends were cut back, 3 bases at V and 1 base at J, with 10 bases in the middle. This CDR3 has 14 amino acids. Germline lookup yields CDR1 SGHRS and CDR2 YFSETQ. DNA of the CDR3: TGCGCCAGCAGCTCGTTCGGGGGGAACACTGAAGCTTTCTTT. Translation gives CASSSFGGNTEAFF.

The chain carries TRBV7-2 and TRBJ2-3; 7 positions match TRBD1. Losses at the gene ends were 5 bases for V and 4 bases for J; bases not matched to a gene: 6. Germline CDR1 and CDR2: SGHTA and FQGNSA. This CDR3 comprises 14 residues. Here the CDR3 reads CASSRDRVADTQYF. The CDR3 DNA reads as TGTGCCAGCAGCCGTGACAGGGTAGCAGATACGCAGTATTTT.

CDR3 sequence reads: CASSSVGHYQETQYF. In DNA form, the CDR3 reads TGTGCCAGCAGCTCCGTCGGACACTACCAAGAGACCCAGTACTTC. This sequence joins TRBV7-6 and TRBJ2-5; possible D gene TRBD1, 5 bases. CDR3 length: 15 amino acids. With 4 bases removed from V and 0 bases from J, the gap between germline ends came to 12 bases. The germline V gene has CDR1 SGHVS and CDR2 FNYEAQ.

This clone has a single count. The chain links TRBV29-1 to TRBJ1-2, with 7 bases that match TRBD1. The CDR3 length is 14 residues. Germline values: CDR1 SQVTM, CDR2 ANQGSEA. Unmatched junction bases numbered 6, after V lost 2 bases and J lost 3 bases. CDR3 loop: CSVERGTAYYGYTF. The CDR3 DNA sequence: TGCAGCGTTGAAAGAGGGACAGCTTACTATGGCTACACCTTC.

V gene TRBV9 combines with J gene TRBJ2-1; D perhaps matches TRBD2 (6 bases). There are 15 residues in the CDR3. Germline CDR1 reads SGDLS; CDR2 reads YYNGEE. Between the trimmed V and J ends, which lost 3 bases and 0 bases, there was a span of 10 bases. The chain's CDR3 is CASSAGLHSYNEQFF. The DNA of the CDR3 is TGTGCCAGCAGCGCAGGACTACACTCCTACAATGAGCAGTTCTTC.

The rearrangement uses TRBV7-7 and TRBJ2-2, with 7 bases matching TRBD2. The CDR3 has 16 amino acids. Germline-derived CDR1 and CDR2 are SSHAT and FNYEAQ (reference sequence). The CDR3 nucleotides are TGTGCTAGCGGACTATCCGGGGGGAGTCGAACCGGGGAGCTGTTTTTT. Protein sequence: CASGLSGGSRTGELFF. The complete variable domain, with remaining parts taken from reference TRBV7-7 and TRBJ2-2, reads GAGVSQSPRYKVTKRGQDVTLRCDPISSHATLYWYQQALGQGPEFLTYFNYEAQPDKSGLPSDRFSAERPEGSISTLTIQRTEQRDSAMYRCASGLSGGSRTGELFFGEGSRLTVL.

The gene calls are TRBV29-1 and TRBJ1-3; D gene uncertain. Germline-derived CDR1 and CDR2 are SQVTM and ANQGSEA. V was cut by 2 bases and J by 2 bases, with 10 bases left in between. The length of the CDR3 is 14 residues. CDR3: CSVEKQETGNTIYF. CDR3 nucleotide sequence: TGCAGCGTTGAAAAACAAGAAACTGGAAACACCATATATTTT.

V and J are TRBV19 and TRBJ1-1; 7 bases match TRBD1. The CDR3 spans 17 residues. Germline CDR1 and CDR2: LNHDA and SQIVND (reference sequence). Trimming cost V 3 bases and J 1 base; bases outside gene matches: 11. The CDR3 DNA reads as TGTGCCAGTAGTATTAGGGCAGGGGGACTCACGAACACTGAAGCTTTCTTT. It encodes CASSIRAGGLTNTEAFF.

The CDR3, as DNA: TGTGCCACCAGCGAAGGACAGGGCGGCCCTTATCAGCCCCAGCATTTT. Translating gives CATSEGQGGPYQPQHF. The chain links TRBV15 to TRBJ1-5, with TRBD1 matching over 8 bases. Trimming at V came to 5 bases and at J to 5 bases, leaving 11 bases not matched to a gene. This CDR3 spans 16 amino acids. Looked up from germline, CDR1 is LNHNV and CDR2 is YYDKDF (reference sequence).

This clone was seen once. This sequence joins TRBV4-2 and TRBJ1-6; 7 bases map to TRBD1. V lost 0 bases, J lost 4 bases, and 3 bases stayed unmatched. Germline CDR1 is LGHNA and CDR2 is YNFKEQ. The CDR3 is 16 amino acids. The chain's CDR3 is CASSQEVRGYNSPLHF. DNA for the CDR3: TGTGCCAGCAGCCAAGAGGTCAGGGGGTATAATTCACCCCTCCACTTT.

This clone showed up just a few times. V is TRBV5-4 and J is TRBJ2-1; tentatively, D is TRBD1 (6 bases). Per germline, CDR1 SGHNT and CDR2 YYREEE (reference sequence). Trimming took off 3 bases at V and 6 bases at J, with 22 bases between the two ends. The CDR3 has 17 residues. CDR3 residues: CASSYGGLEGVRNEQFF. The DNA of the CDR3 is TGTGCCAGCAGCTACGGCGGCCTAGAGGGGGTACGCAATGAGCAGTTCTTC.

The chain combines TRBV5-6 with TRBJ1-2; TRBD1 matches 9 bases. With 4 bases clipped from V and 2 bases from J, the junction kept 12 bases outside the gene matches. This CDR3 comprises 17 residues. The germline CDR1 and CDR2 sequences are SGHDT and YYEEEE. CDR3: CASSGRDRVLWNYGYTF. CDR3 in DNA: TGTGCCAGCAGCGGCCGGGACAGGGTTCTTTGGAACTATGGCTACACCTTC.

The V and J genes are TRBV7-2 and TRBJ2-1; perhaps TRBD2 as D (7 bases). CDR3 length: 16 amino acids. The V gene lost 0 bases and the J gene lost 6 bases, with 15 bases spanning the gap. Germline values: CDR1 SGHTA, CDR2 FQGNSA. The CDR3 sequence: CASSLASRGALNEQFF. The CDR3 coding sequence is TGTGCCAGCAGCTTAGCGAGTCGGGGGGCCCTCAATGAGCAGTTCTTC.

This sequence joins TRBV5-4 and TRBJ1-6; D call uncertain. In germline, CDR1 is SGHNT, CDR2 YYREEE (reference sequence). The CDR3 consists of 13 residues. V lost 7 bases to trimming and J lost 10 bases, with 15 bases between them. CDR3: CASGRAVGSPLHF. CDR3 coding DNA: TGTGCCAGCGGAAGAGCGGTAGGATCACCCCTCCACTTT.

This rearrangement joins TRBV27 to TRBJ1-3; possibly TRBD1 for D (6 bases). Germline V gene sequence: CDR1 MNHEY, CDR2 SMNVEV (reference sequence). The CDR3 contains 16 residues. The germline V and J ends were trimmed by 1 base and 8 bases, with 18 bases remaining between them. In nucleotides, the CDR3 is TGTGCCAGCAGTTTATACGCGGGGGCGGTGATGGACACCATATATTTT. Encoded protein: CASSLYAGAVMDTIYF.

This chain's CDR3 is CATSRGSSYNSPLHF. The CDR3 DNA reads as TGTGCCACCAGCAGAGGGAGCTCCTATAATTCACCCCTCCACTTT. The rearrangement links TRBV15 to TRBJ1-6; D remains ambiguous. Germline V lookup: CDR1 LNHNV, CDR2 YYDKDF (reference sequence). Trimming stripped 1 base from V and 0 bases from J, with 4 bases between. The length of the CDR3 is 15 residues.